Sequencing of this TCR beta chain was carried out in a study of neurological immune-mediated disorders (dated by TCRdb to about 2019). Study-level background: Among the 35 or so multiple sclerosis patients, relapsing-remitting MS was present in some 30 and secondary progressive MS was present in 3. Alongside PBMC samples, the set of some 98 TCR-beta libraries contained longitudinal samples, technical triplicates, and paired CD4+ and CD8+ T-cell subsets that had been sorted. Of the approximately 68 subjects in the cohort, some 14 were HAM/TSP patients, around 35 were multiple sclerosis patients, and around 20 were healthy controls. Peripheral blood TCR-beta repertoires from HTLV-I-associated myelopathy (HAM/TSP) patients, multiple sclerosis patients and healthy controls were compared by UMI-based sequencing.

Germline trimming amounts to 0 bases on V and 3 bases on J, with 2 as the count of junction bases outside the gene matches. CDR1 and CDR2, looked up from the germline V gene, are MRHNA and SNTAGT. Measured from the cysteine to the phenylalanine, the CDR3 is 16 residues long. Left in the record is the CDR3 DNA by itself, 48 bases read in frame from the first base. General study outcomes and caveats: The MS cluster showed no association with clinical or MRI features, and the authors stated that larger cohorts are needed. No identical CDR3 amino acid sequences were shared among expanded clones across subjects, suggesting private TCR-beta repertoires in all groups. In phylogenetic analysis, the repertoires of 18 of 34 MS patients grouped into a cluster of related CDR3 sequences, which suggests a possible signature at the repertoire level. TCR clonal expansion was highest in HAM/TSP patients and lowest in MS patients, with MS patients falling below even healthy controls.

For the unsorted PBMC libraries, 2 million PBMCs were stored in RNAlater at -80 degrees C until RNA extraction and were used to generate the libraries. Multiple sclerosis patients were enrolled in a US clinical protocol under which disease progression was evaluated by magnetic resonance imaging. Peripheral blood was subjected to Ficoll-Hypaque density gradient centrifugation to isolate PBMCs, which were then cryopreserved in liquid nitrogen. This clonotype is categorized as medium-sized (0.01 to 0.1%). Its antigen specificity is not known. The input lacks base qualities; no much larger clone sits a single base away. To synthesize cDNA, template-switch 5'RACE was performed with a primer carrying a 10-nucleotide random unique molecular identifier so that each TCR transcript was tagged. Over 160 million TCR-beta sequences, covering 15-18 subjects, were produced in each sequencing run. The RNeasy kit was used for extraction of total RNA. The KAPA Real-time Library Amplification kit was used to amplify TCR-beta VDJ regions with primers targeting the TCR constant region and the 5'RACE anchor. Sample indexes and Illumina adaptors were added in a first PCR, after which library yield was increased in a second PCR. The roughly 650 bp TCR product was size-selected on a 2% E-gel SizeSelection system after Ampure bead purification. Library quality was checked on a Bioanalyzer, concentration was measured with Qubit, and libraries were quantified with the Kapa Library Quantification kit before pooling. An Illumina HiSeq 2500 was used to sequence the libraries paired-end at 2 x 150 bp. To increase sequence diversity, about 23-30% phiX was spiked into each library pool. The original pipeline was this. The UMI-based MiGEC pipeline processed quality-filtered reads and removed over 75% of raw TCR sequences during error correction. VDJ genes were aligned to IMGT germline references, and clonotypes were defined by unique CDR3 amino acid sequence plus V-J genes. Clonal expansion, Shannon diversity and CDR3 relatedness (CalcPairwiseDistances, ClusterSamples) were evaluated with VDJtools, and phylogenetic trees were built with CLCbio workbench. Clones with at least 8 unique UMIs were defined as expanded, with this threshold being based on coefficient-of-variation modelling across technical triplicates. TCRdb reworked the public reads: Q25 trimming with fastp, MiXCR clone assembly, productive beta chains retained. All rows with the same CDR3 protein become a single entry with the most common DNA and genes. These V and J calls rely on TCRdb rather than the paper's analysis. The sample profile shows some 95,000 distinct CDR3 sequences; roughly 4% of them were found once. Of the sample, around 6% falls within the top ten clones.

The clonotype originates from a woman between 18 and 29 years old with multiple sclerosis. Material for sequencing was PBMCs. The chain is made from TRBV6-4 and TRBJ2-1, and 10 bases in between align with TRBD2. The DNA is TGTGCCAGCAGTGACTCCGCTAGCGGGGGCTACAATGAGCAGTTCTTC. Translated, it gives CASSDSASGGYNEQFF.